A single sample is the source of the 4 T cell receptor beta chains below, sequenced in a study of CD8+ T cells in alopecia areata. Sequencing used cDNA as its template, made by extracting RNA and reverse transcribing it. Produced via immunoSEQ multiplex PCR; TCRdb's table is partial and in-frame only. This sample has about 110,000 clones, with approximately 59% found just once. Specimen: CD8+ T cells sorted from blood. Source of these receptors: a human donor in good health.

The rearrangement links TRBV7-6 to TRBJ1-1; D call uncertain. V dropped 4 bases and J dropped 0 bases, with 15 bases sitting between them. The CDR3 is made up of 16 amino acids. Germline V gene lookup returns CDR1 SGHVS and CDR2 FNYEAQ. This CDR3 is CASSSLRSEMNTEAFF. In DNA, the CDR3 is TGTGCCAGCAGCTCCCTCCGGAGTGAAATGAACACTGAAGCTTTCTTT.

The chain combines TRBV19 with TRBJ2-7; the match to TRBD1 covers 7 bases. Per germline, CDR1 LNHDA and CDR2 SQIVND (reference sequence). The CDR3 runs 14 residues. The V segment lost 5 bases and the J segment 3 bases; nucleotides outside the gene matches: 7. In DNA, the CDR3 is TGTGCCAGTAGTGGCCGGGACAGAGTCTACGAGCAGTACTTC. Its translation: CASSGRDRVYEQYF. The whole variable domain, remainder taken from reference TRBV19 and TRBJ2-7, is DGGITQSPKYLFRKEGQNVTLSCEQNLNHDAMYWYRQDPGQGLRLIYYSQIVNDFQKGDIAEGYSVSREKKESFPLTVTSAQKNPTAFYLCASSGRDRVYEQYFGPGTRLTVT.

In this sample, this clone turned up once. This chain joins TRBV9 and TRBJ2-2; D perhaps matches TRBD1 (5 bases). Germline-derived CDR1 and CDR2 are SGDLS and YYNGEE. V was trimmed by 5 bases and J by 7 bases, leaving 6 bases between them. This CDR3 is built from 11 residues. CDR3 sequence reads: CASRDSGELFF. The CDR3, as DNA: TGTGCCAGCAGAGACAGCGGGGAGCTGTTTTTT. The whole variable domain, filled in from reference TRBV9 and TRBJ2-2, reads DSGVTQTPKHLITATGQRVTLRCSPRSGDLSVYWYQQSLDQGLQFLIQYYNGEERAKGNILERFSAQQFPDLHSELNLSSLELGDSALYFCASRDSGELFFGEGSRLTVL.

This chain joins TRBV7-2 and TRBJ2-7, with D possibly TRBD2 on 5 matching bases. V dropped 5 bases and J dropped 3 bases, with 11 bases sitting between them. The CDR3 contains 13 residues. Per germline, CDR1 SGHTA and CDR2 FQGNSA. The CDR3 sequence: CASSHRGSYEQYF. The CDR3 DNA reads TGTGCCAGCAGCCACCGGGGTAGCTACGAGCAGTACTTC. Full variable domain (missing parts from reference TRBV7-2 and TRBJ2-7): GAGVSQSPSNKVTEKGKDVELRCDPISGHTALYWYRQSLGQGLEFLIYFQGNSAPDKSGLPSDRFSAERTGGSVSTLTIQRTQQEDSAVYLCASSHRGSYEQYFGPGTRLTVT.